Only one count was recorded for the clone carrying this T cell receptor (beta chain). No antigen is known for it. Clones were read by immunoSEQ multiplex PCR, and TCRdb kept only the in-frame ones, dropping some. The table includes tens of thousands of clones, around four fifths detected once. CDR1 and CDR2 (germline): LGHNT, FRNRAP. V shed 2 bases and J 4 bases; nucleotides not matched to a gene: 13. This CDR3 has 18 amino acids. This sample stems from a study of STAT5B mutations in CD4+ large granular lymphocyte leukemia. General study results and limits: Patient CD4-sorted repertoires stayed more clonal than healthy ones after leukemic-clone removal. Approximately 25% of private leukemic clonotypes occurred rarely in other patients' non-leukemic repertoires. 8/27 top patient clones versus 2/35 control clones were TRBV06-family.

Sequencing was carried out using CD4+ T cells from blood buffy coats. This chain connects TRBV12-5 to TRBJ1-3; TRBD1 agrees at 8 bases. This receptor was identified in a human donor in good health. Written as DNA, the CDR3 is TGTGCTAGTGGTTTGTTTGTGGCTCCCGGGACAGGAGGAAACACCATATATTTT. Protein product: CASGLFVAPGTGGNTIYF.